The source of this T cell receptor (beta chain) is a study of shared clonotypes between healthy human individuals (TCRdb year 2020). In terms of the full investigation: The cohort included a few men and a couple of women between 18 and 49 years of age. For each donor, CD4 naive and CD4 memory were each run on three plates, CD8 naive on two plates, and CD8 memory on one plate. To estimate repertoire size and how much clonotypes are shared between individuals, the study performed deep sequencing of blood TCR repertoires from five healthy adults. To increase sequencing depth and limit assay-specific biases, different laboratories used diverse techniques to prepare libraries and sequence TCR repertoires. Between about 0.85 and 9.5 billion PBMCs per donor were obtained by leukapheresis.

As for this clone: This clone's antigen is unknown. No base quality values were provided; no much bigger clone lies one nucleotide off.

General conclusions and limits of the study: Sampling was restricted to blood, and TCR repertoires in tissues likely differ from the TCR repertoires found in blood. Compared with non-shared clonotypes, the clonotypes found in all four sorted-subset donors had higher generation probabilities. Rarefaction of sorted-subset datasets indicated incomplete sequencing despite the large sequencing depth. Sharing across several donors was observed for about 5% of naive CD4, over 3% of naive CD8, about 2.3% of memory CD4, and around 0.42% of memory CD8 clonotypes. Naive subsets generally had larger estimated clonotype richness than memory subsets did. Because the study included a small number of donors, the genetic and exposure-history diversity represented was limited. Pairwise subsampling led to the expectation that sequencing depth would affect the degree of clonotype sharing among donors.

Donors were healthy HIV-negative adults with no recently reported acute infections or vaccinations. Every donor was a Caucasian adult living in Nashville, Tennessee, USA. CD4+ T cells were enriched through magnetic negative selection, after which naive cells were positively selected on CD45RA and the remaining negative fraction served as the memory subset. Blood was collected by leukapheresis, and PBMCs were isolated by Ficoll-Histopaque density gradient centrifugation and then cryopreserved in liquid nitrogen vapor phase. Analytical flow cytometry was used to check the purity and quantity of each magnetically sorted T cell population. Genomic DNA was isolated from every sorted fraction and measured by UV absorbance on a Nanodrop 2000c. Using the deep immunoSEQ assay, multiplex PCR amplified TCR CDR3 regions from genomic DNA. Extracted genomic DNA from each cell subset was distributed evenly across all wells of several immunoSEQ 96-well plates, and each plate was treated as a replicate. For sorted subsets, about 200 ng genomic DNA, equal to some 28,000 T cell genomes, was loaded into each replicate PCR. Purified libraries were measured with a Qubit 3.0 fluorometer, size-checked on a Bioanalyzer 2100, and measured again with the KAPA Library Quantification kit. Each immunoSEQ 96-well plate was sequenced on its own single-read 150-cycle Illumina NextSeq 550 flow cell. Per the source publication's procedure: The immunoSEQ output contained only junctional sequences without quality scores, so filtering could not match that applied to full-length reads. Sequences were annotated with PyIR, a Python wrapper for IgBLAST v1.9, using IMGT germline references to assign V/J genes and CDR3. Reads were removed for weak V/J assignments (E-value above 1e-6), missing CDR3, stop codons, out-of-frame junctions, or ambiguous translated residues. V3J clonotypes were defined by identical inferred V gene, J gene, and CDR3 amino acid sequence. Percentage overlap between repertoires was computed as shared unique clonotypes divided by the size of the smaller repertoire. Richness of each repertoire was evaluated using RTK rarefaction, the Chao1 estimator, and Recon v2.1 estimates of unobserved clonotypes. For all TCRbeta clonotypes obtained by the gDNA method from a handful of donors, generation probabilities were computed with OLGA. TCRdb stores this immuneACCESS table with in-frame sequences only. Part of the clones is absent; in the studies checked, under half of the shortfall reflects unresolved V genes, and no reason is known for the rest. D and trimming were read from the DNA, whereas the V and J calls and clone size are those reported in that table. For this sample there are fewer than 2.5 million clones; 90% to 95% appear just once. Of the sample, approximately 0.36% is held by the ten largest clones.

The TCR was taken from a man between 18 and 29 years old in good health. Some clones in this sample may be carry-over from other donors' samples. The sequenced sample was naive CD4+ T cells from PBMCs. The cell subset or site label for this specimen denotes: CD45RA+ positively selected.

The CDR3 in this case is CASSLDTGGTYEQYF. The nucleotides read TGTGCCAGCAGCTTGGACACAGGGGGAACCTACGAGCAGTACTTC. The V and J genes are TRBV5-4 and TRBJ2-7, and TRBD1 matches 8 of the central bases. Taken from cysteine to phenylalanine, the CDR3 has 15 residues. The only DNA kept is the CDR3, 45 bases in frame from the first base. The germline V gene (reference sequence) sets CDR1 to SGHNT and CDR2 to YYREEE. Unmatched junction bases come to 4, with V trimmed by 0 bases and J by 2 bases.